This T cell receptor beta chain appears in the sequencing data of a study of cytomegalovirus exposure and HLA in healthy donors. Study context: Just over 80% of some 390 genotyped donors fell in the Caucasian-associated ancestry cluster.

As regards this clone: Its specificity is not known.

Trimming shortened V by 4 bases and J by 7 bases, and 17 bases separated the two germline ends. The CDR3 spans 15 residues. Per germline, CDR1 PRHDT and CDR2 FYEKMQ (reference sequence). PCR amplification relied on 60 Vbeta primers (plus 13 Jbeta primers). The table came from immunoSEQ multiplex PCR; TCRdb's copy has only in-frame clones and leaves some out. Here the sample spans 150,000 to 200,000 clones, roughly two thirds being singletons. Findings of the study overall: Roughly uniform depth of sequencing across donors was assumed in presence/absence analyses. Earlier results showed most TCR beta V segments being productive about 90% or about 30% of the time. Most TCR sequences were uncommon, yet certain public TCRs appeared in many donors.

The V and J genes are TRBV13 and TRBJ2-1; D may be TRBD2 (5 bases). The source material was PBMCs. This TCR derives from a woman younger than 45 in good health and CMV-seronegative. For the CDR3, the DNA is TGTGCCAGCAGCTCACCTAGCAATTTAACTAATGAGCAGTTCTTC. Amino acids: CASSSPSNLTNEQFF. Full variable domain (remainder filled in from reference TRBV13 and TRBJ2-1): AAGVIQSPRHLIKEKRETATLKCYPIPRHDTVYWYQQGPGQDPQFLISFYEKMQSDKGSIPDRFSAQQFSDYHSELNMSSLELGDSALYFCASSSPSNLTNEQFFGPGTRLTVL.